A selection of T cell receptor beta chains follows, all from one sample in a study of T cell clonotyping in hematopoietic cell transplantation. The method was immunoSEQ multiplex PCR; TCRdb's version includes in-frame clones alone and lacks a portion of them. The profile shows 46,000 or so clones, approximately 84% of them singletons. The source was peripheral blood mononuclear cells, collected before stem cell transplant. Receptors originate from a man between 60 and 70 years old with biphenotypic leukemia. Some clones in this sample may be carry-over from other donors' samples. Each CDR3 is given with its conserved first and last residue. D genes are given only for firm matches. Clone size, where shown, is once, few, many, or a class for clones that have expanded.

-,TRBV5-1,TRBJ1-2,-,TGCGCCAGCAGCTTGGATCCCAGCGGCGGGGGCTACACCTTC,CASSLDPSGGGYTF
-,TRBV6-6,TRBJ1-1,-,TGTGCCAGCAGTGCTATAACAACCGAAGCTTTCTTT,CASSAITTEAFF
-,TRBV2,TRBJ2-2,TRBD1,TGTGCCAGCATGGGGACAGGGGAGCGCGGGGAGCTGTTTTTT,CASMGTGERGELFF
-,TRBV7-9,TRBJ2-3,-,TGTGCCAGCAGCTTCCTTATATCAGATACGCAGTATTTT,CASSFLISDTQYF
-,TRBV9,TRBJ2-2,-,TGTGCCAGCAGTTGGGACACGAACACCGGGGAGCTGTTTTTT,CASSWDTNTGELFF
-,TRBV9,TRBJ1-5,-,TGTGCCAGCAATGATGGCACAAGCAATCAGCCCCAGCATTTT,CASNDGTSNQPQHF
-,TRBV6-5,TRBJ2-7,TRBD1,TGTGCCAGCAGTCCCGGACAGGGGAGATACGAGCAGTACTTC,CASSPGQGRYEQYF
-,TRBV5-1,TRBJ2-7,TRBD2,TGCGCCAGCTGCCCGGGGACTAGCGGTAGCTACGAGCAGTACTTC,CASCPGTSGSYEQYF
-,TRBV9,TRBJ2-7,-,TGTGCCAGCAGCGTAGCGGGGAGCTACGAGCAGTACTTC,CASSVAGSYEQYF
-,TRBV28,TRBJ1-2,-,TGTGCCAGCAGCGCCCCAGCCCGGAAAACCTTC,CASSAPARKTF
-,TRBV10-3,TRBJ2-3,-,TGTGCCATCAGTGGCCTACTAGGGGAGGGCACAGATACGCAGTATTTT,CAISGLLGEGTDTQYF
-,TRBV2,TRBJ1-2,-,TGTGCCAGCAAGATCGACCTTAACTATGGCTACACCTTC,CASKIDLNYGYTF
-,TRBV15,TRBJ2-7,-,TGTGCCACCAGCAGAGATCTGGGCAGCTCCTACGAGCAGTACTTC,CATSRDLGSSYEQYF
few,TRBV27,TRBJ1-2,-,TGTGCCAGCAGTTTATACGGGGGAAACTATGGCTACACCTTC,CASSLYGGNYGYTF
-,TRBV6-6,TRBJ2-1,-,TGTGCCAGCAGTTACGGTACAGCGGACAATGAGCAGTTCTTC,CASSYGTADNEQFF
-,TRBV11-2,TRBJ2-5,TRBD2,TGTGCCAGCAGTCGAACCGGGACTACCGCCCTCCAAGAGACCCAGTACTTC,CASSRTGTTALQETQYF
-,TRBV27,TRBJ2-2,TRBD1,TGTGCCAGCAGTTTTAGTAGGGACAGGGATTGGACCGGGGAGCTGTTTTTT,CASSFSRDRDWTGELFF
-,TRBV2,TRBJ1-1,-,TGTGCCAGCGCGGGGCCTCCTCGGGACACTGAAGCTTTCTTT,CASAGPPRDTEAFF
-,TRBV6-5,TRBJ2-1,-,TGTGCCAGCAGTTTTCAGGGGTCCGTCCCCAATGAGCAGTTCTTC,CASSFQGSVPNEQFF
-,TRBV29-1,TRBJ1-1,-,TGCAGCGTTGTCAGGGGAGCACACACTGAAGCTTTCTTT,CSVVRGAHTEAFF
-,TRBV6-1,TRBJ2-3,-,TGTGCCAGCAGTGCCGGATCAACGGCGGATACGCAGTATTTT,CASSAGSTADTQYF
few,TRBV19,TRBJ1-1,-,TGTGCCAGTAGTAACACTCCCCTCAGTGATGAAGCTTTCTTT,CASSNTPLSDEAFF
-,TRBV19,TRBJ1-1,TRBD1,TGTGCCACCAGCGACGGACAGGGGGGAAAGACTGAAGCTTTCTTT,CATSDGQGGKTEAFF
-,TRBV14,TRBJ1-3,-,TGTGCCAGCAGCCAATTATTGAGAAACACCATATATTTT,CASSQLLRNTIYF
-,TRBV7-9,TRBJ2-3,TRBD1,TGTGCCAGCAGCCCCTCGGACAGGATGGGTACGCAGTATTTT,CASSPSDRMGTQYF
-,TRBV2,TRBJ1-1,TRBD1,TGTGCCAGCAGCAGCCCACAGGGGAAGAACGCTGAAGCTTTCTTT,CASSSPQGKNAEAFF
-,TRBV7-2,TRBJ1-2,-,TGTGCCAGCAGCCCGGTGCCAGGGGATGGCTACACCTTC,CASSPVPGDGYTF
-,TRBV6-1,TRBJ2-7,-,TGTGCCAGCAGTGAGTGGACGGCGAGTGACGAGCAGTACTTC,CASSEWTASDEQYF
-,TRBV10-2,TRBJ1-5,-,TGCGCCAGCAGTGAGTCGACGGAGGGAGTGGGCAATCAGCCCCAGCATTTT,CASSESTEGVGNQPQHF
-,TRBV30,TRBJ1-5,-,TGTGCCTGGAGCCTAGAAAGGCACCCCAATCAGCCCCAGCATTTT,CAWSLERHPNQPQHF
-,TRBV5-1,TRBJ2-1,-,TGCGCCAGCAGCTTGGACGTCCCCACGGGCGACACCGAGCAGTTCTTC,CASSLDVPTGDTEQFF
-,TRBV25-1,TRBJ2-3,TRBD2,TGTGCCAGCAGTGAGGGGACTAGCGGTCCCACAGATACGCAGTATTTT,CASSEGTSGPTDTQYF
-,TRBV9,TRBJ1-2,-,TGTGCCAGCAGCGTAGCTGGGCGGAATTCTAACTATGGCTACACCTTC,CASSVAGRNSNYGYTF
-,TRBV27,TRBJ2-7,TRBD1,TGTGCCAGCAGTTCACCGGGACAGGGGTCCTACGAGCAGTACTTC,CASSSPGQGSYEQYF
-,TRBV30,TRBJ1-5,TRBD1,TGTGCCTGGAGAGCAGGGGGCGGCGATTATCAGCCCCAGCATTTT,CAWRAGGGDYQPQHF
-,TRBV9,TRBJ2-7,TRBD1,TGTGCCAGCAGCGTAGGTCCAGGGGGCGAAACTTCCGAGCAGTACTTC,CASSVGPGGETSEQYF